This TCR beta chain was captured by sequencing in a study of cytomegalovirus exposure and HLA in healthy donors. As for the study in general: Genotyping showed around 80% of almost 400 donors falling in the Caucasian-associated ancestry cluster.

Germline V gives CDR1 SNHLY, CDR2 FYNNEI. Trimming shortened V by 7 bases and J by 2 bases, and 9 bases separated the two germline ends. The CDR3 consists of 13 residues. Vbeta (60) and Jbeta (13) primers were used in the PCR. Only in-frame clones appear in the TCRdb table, and some are missing; sequencing was by immunoSEQ multiplex PCR. Of some 120,000 clones in the sample, more than 60% were seen once. The sample holds a few counts of this clone. This sequence originates from a woman in her thirties or forties in good health and CMV-seropositive. Material for sequencing was PBMCs. The chain uses TRBV2 and TRBJ1-5, with TRBD1 as a possible D gene (6 bases). The CDR3 DNA sequence: TGTGCCAGCAAGGGGGGGGGCAATCAGCCCCAGCATTTT. This codes for CASKGGGNQPQHF. Filled out from reference TRBV2 and TRBJ1-5, the complete variable domain reads EPEVTQTPSHQVTQMGQEVILRCVPISNHLYFYWYRQILGQKVEFLVSFYNNEISEKSEIFDDQFSVERPDGSNFTLKIRSTKLEDSAMYFCASKGGGNQPQHFGDGTRLSIL.